This is a list of T cell receptor beta chains from one sample in a study of T cell changes during pregnancy in multiple sclerosis. TCRdb's copy holds only in-frame clones and misses some; the assay was immunoSEQ multiplex PCR. The sample lists 40,000 to 50,000 clones, 85% to 95% occurring once. The sample consisted of CD4+ T cells from peripheral blood mononuclear cells, taken in the first trimester of pregnancy. The source is a female donor with multiple sclerosis, enrolled in a pregnancy study. Both conserved end residues are part of each CDR3. The D gene is left open where the match is weak. Clone sizes are given selectively: once, few, many, or a class where the clone is expanded.

v_gene: TRBV6-5
abundance: NA
j_gene: TRBJ1-1
d_gene: NA
CDR3aa: CASSTGGMNTEAFF
CDR3nt: TGTGCCAGCAGTACAGGCGGAATGAACACTGAAGCTTTCTTT

v_gene: TRBV6-1
abundance: once
j_gene: TRBJ1-5
d_gene: NA
CDR3aa: CASQVRVGGNQPQHF
CDR3nt: TGTGCCAGCCAGGTCCGGGTCGGGGGCAATCAGCCCCAGCATTTT

v_gene: TRBV5-1
abundance: NA
j_gene: TRBJ2-7
d_gene: NA
CDR3aa: CASTAPGPLYEQYF
CDR3nt: TGCGCCAGCACCGCCCCTGGGCCGCTCTACGAGCAGTACTTC

v_gene: TRBV5-1
abundance: few
j_gene: TRBJ1-1
d_gene: NA
CDR3aa: CASSLDRSATEAFF
CDR3nt: TGCGCCAGCAGCTTGGACAGGTCGGCCACTGAAGCTTTCTTT

v_gene: TRBV4-1
abundance: once
j_gene: TRBJ2-2
d_gene: NA
CDR3aa: CASSQDDIFTGELFF
CDR3nt: TGCGCCAGCAGCCAAGATGACATTTTCACCGGGGAGCTGTTTTTT

v_gene: TRBV19
abundance: NA
j_gene: TRBJ2-7
d_gene: NA
CDR3aa: CASSIVAGRSYEQYF
CDR3nt: TGTGCCAGTAGTATAGTCGCAGGGCGATCCTACGAGCAGTACTTC

v_gene: TRBV9
abundance: NA
j_gene: TRBJ1-1
d_gene: NA
CDR3aa: CASSASGHLNTEAFF
CDR3nt: TGTGCCAGCAGCGCCTCGGGACACCTGAACACTGAAGCTTTCTTT

v_gene: TRBV5-1
abundance: NA
j_gene: TRBJ2-5
d_gene: TRBD1
CDR3aa: CASSLSGQGQETQYF
CDR3nt: TGCGCCAGCAGCCTATCAGGACAGGGCCAAGAGACCCAGTACTTC

v_gene: TRBV5-1
abundance: NA
j_gene: TRBJ1-1
d_gene: NA
CDR3aa: CASGGVNTEAFF
CDR3nt: TGCGCCAGCGGCGGGGTAAACACTGAAGCTTTCTTT

v_gene: TRBV5-6
abundance: NA
j_gene: TRBJ1-4
d_gene: NA
CDR3aa: CASSLSPGRGATNEKLFF
CDR3nt: TGTGCCAGCAGCCTGAGTCCCGGGCGGGGGGCAACTAATGAAAAACTGTTTTTT

v_gene: TRBV18
abundance: NA
j_gene: TRBJ2-3
d_gene: TRBD2
CDR3aa: CASSPLPSGTDTQYF
CDR3nt: TGTGCCAGCTCACCACTCCCTAGCGGAACAGATACGCAGTATTTT

v_gene: TRBV5-6
abundance: NA
j_gene: TRBJ2-7
d_gene: TRBD1
CDR3aa: CASSSKDRSYEQYF
CDR3nt: TGTGCCAGCAGCTCTAAGGACAGGTCCTACGAGCAGTACTTC